These 22 T cell receptor beta chains were all obtained from the same sample, sequenced in a study of blood T cell repertoires in COVID-19. Profiling relied on immunoSEQ multiplex PCR, and the TCRdb table lists in-frame clones only, not all of them. The profile shows 240,000 or so clones, roughly 86% of them singletons. Input material: PBMCs or T cells enriched from blood (not recorded which). The receptors were sampled from a woman between 40 and 55 years old with acute COVID-19.

CDR3: CASSLLAEAYNEQFF. In nucleotides, the CDR3 is TGTGCCAGCAGTTTATTAGCGGAGGCCTACAATGAGCAGTTCTTC. The V gene is TRBV27, the J gene TRBJ2-1, with a possible D match to TRBD2 (6 bases). The CDR3 extends over 15 amino acids. V dropped 1 base and J dropped 2 bases, with 9 bases sitting between them. Germline V CDR1 and CDR2: MNHEY, SMNVEV (reference sequence).

This chain links TRBV7-3 with TRBJ1-6; D is possibly TRBD1 (5 bases). Germline values: CDR1 SGHTA, CDR2 FQGTGA. CDR3 length: 15 residues. Trimming stripped 5 bases from V and 9 bases from J, with 17 bases between. CDR3 protein: CASSPGEGRSSPLHF. CDR3 in DNA: TGTGCCAGCAGCCCGGGGGAGGGGAGAAGTTCACCCCTCCACTTT. Full variable domain (missing parts from reference TRBV7-3 and TRBJ1-6): GAGVSQTPSNKVTEKGKYVELRCDPISGHTALYWYRQSLGQGPEFLIYFQGTGAADDSGLPNDRFFAVRPEGSVSTLKIQRTERGDSAVYLCASSPGEGRSSPLHFGNGTRLTVT.

The V and J genes are TRBV14 and TRBJ1-3; D gene unclear. CDR1 and CDR2 (germline): SGHDN, FVKESK. The CDR3 sequence is 13 residues long. V gave up 8 bases and J gave up 4 bases, with 12 bases separating them. The CDR3 nucleotides read TGTGCCAGCCGCCCGTCCTCGGGAAACACCATATATTTT. Translating gives CASRPSSGNTIYF.

This rearrangement joins TRBV3-1 (or the pseudogene TRBV3-2) to TRBJ1-2, with TRBD1 matching 7 bases. Losses at the gene ends were 4 bases for V and 0 bases for J; bases not matched to a gene: 5. CDR3 length: 15 amino acids. The germline CDR1 and CDR2 sequences are LGHDT and YNNKEL (reference sequence). In DNA form, the CDR3 reads TGTGCCAGCAGCCCCAGGACAGGAACTAACTATGGCTACACCTTC. It encodes CASSPRTGTNYGYTF.

This chain joins TRBV19 and TRBJ1-3, with D hard to call. The V gene's germline CDR1 is LNHDA and CDR2 SQIVND (reference sequence). The CDR3 totals 20 residues. The germline V and J ends were trimmed by 3 bases and 0 bases, with 24 bases remaining between them. CDR3 bases: TGTGCCAGTAGTATCGCCCCCCGAGTTTCCGGAGGTTACTCTGGAAACACCATATATTTT. This gives the protein CASSIAPRVSGGYSGNTIYF.

The J gene is TRBJ1-6, the V gene TRBV6-6, with TRBD1 matching over 7 bases. Germline V gene lookup returns CDR1 MNHNY and CDR2 SVGAGI (reference sequence). V was clipped by 6 bases and J by 8 bases; unmatched bases: 1. CDR3 length: 12 residues. The CDR3 here is CASRGQDSPLHF. The CDR3 DNA reads as TGTGCCAGCAGAGGACAGGATTCACCCCTCCACTTT.

V gene TRBV6-5 combines with J gene TRBJ1-2; TRBD1 matches 9 bases. Germline trimming cut 7 bases from V and 7 bases from J; bases unmatched to any gene: 10. This CDR3 is built from 14 residues. Germline V gives CDR1 MNHEY, CDR2 SVGAGI. The CDR3 nucleotides read TGTGCCAGCAACAGGGGGCCTAGCATCTCTGGCTACACCTTC. Its translation: CASNRGPSISGYTF.

This chain links TRBV6-1 with TRBJ1-2, with 9 bases lining up with TRBD1. The CDR3 is 15 amino acids. The ends lost 1 base at V and 8 bases at J; junction bases unmatched: 8. CDR1 and CDR2 from the germline V gene are MNHNS and SASEGT. In DNA form, the CDR3 reads TGTGCCAGCAGTGAAGTGTTGGGACAGGGTATGGGCTACACCTTC. Translation gives CASSEVLGQGMGYTF.

This sequence joins TRBV2 and TRBJ2-2; 8 bases line up with TRBD2. J lost 0 bases, V lost 4 bases, and 4 bases had no gene match. CDR1 is SNHLY, CDR2 FYNNEI, per germline. There are 16 residues in the CDR3. The CDR3: CASSALAGPNTGELFF. The CDR3 bases are TGTGCCAGCAGTGCCCTAGCGGGCCCGAACACCGGGGAGCTGTTTTTT.

V and J are TRBV6-1 and TRBJ1-2, with TRBD1 as a possible D gene (6 bases). Germline assignment: CDR1 MNHNS and CDR2 SASEGT. Between the trimmed V and J ends, which lost 1 base and 6 bases, there was a span of 6 bases. The CDR3 runs to 12 residues. CDR3 DNA sequence: TGTGCCAGCAGTGAAGGACAGGATGGCTACACCTTC. Protein product: CASSEGQDGYTF.

A single count supports this clone. The J gene is TRBJ1-5, the V gene TRBV15; D call uncertain. V lost 8 bases and J 5 bases, leaving 10 bases between the germline ends. Germline CDR1 reads LNHNV; CDR2 reads YYDKDF (reference sequence). CDR3 length equals 12 residues. The CDR3 protein is CATGQVHQPQHF. The CDR3 bases are TGTGCCACCGGGCAGGTCCATCAGCCCCAGCATTTT.

The V and J genes are TRBV7-8 and TRBJ1-1, with TRBD1 as a possible D gene (6 bases). V was clipped by 4 bases and J by 3 bases, with 18 bases between them. CDR1 SGHVS and CDR2 FQNEAQ come from the germline V gene. This CDR3 is 16 amino acids long. The CDR3 loop reads CASSSWTDLRDTEAFF. In DNA, the CDR3 is TGTGCCAGCAGCTCCTGGACAGACCTTCGCGACACTGAAGCTTTCTTT.

The gene calls are TRBV11-3 and TRBJ1-4; maybe TRBD1 (5 bases). Germline CDR1 is SGHNT and CDR2 is YENEEA. This CDR3 is 13 amino acids long. V dropped 5 bases and J dropped 4 bases, with 8 bases sitting between them. Here the CDR3 DNA reads TGTGCCAGCAGCCGCAGGGTTAATGAAAAACTGTTTTTT. This translates into CASSRRVNEKLFF.

This chain links TRBV4-1 with TRBJ2-7; D is undetermined. The CDR3 loop spans 14 amino acids. CDR1 and CDR2 from the germline V gene are MGHRA and YSYEKL. V was shortened by 0 bases and J by 3 bases, with 9 bases between the two germline ends. CDR3 sequence reads: CASSQDKSSYEQYF. Written as DNA, the CDR3 is TGCGCCAGCAGCCAAGATAAGAGTAGCTACGAGCAGTACTTC.

V is TRBV12-3 or TRBV12-4 and J is TRBJ2-7; 7 nucleotides agree with TRBD1. CDR3 length: 13 residues. J was trimmed by 6 bases and V by 5 bases; bases with no gene match: 7. The CDR3 coding sequence is TGTGCCAGCAGTACTGACAGGGCTAGCGAGCAGTACTTC. This gives the protein CASSTDRASEQYF.

This sequence joins TRBV2 and TRBJ1-1; 7 nucleotides align to TRBD1. The junction had 7 bases not matched to a gene; V was cut back by 5 bases and J by 1 base. This CDR3 region has 15 residues. Germline CDR1 SNHLY, CDR2 FYNNEI. Here the CDR3 reads CASSPLGQKNTEAFF. The CDR3 region has the DNA TGTGCCAGCAGTCCTCTGGGACAGAAGAACACTGAAGCTTTCTTT.

V gene TRBV7-8 combines with J gene TRBJ1-3, with D maybe TRBD1 (6 bases). The CDR3 totals 21 residues. The V end was cut by 0 bases, the J end by 0 bases, with 24 bases between. In germline, CDR1 is SGHVS, CDR2 FQNEAQ. CDR3 nucleotides: TGTGCCAGCAGCTTAGCGCATTCTTTTAGTGACAGGCGACGCTCTGGAAACACCATATATTTT. Its protein is CASSLAHSFSDRRRSGNTIYF.

V and J are TRBV30 and TRBJ1-1; unclear D gene. Trimming took off 7 bases at V and 0 bases at J, with 18 bases between the two ends. The V gene's germline CDR1 is GTSNPN and CDR2 SVGIG (reference sequence). This CDR3 contains 15 residues. The CDR3 here is CASTGRVAMNTEAFF. The CDR3 coding sequence is TGTGCCTCCACCGGGAGGGTGGCGATGAACACTGAAGCTTTCTTT.

This sequence joins TRBV5-1 and TRBJ1-1; 7 nucleotides match TRBD1. The trim removed 3 bases at V and 5 bases at J, leaving 13 bases unmatched. The CDR3 consists of 16 residues. CDR1 and CDR2 from the germline V gene are SGHRS and YFSETQ. DNA of the CDR3: TGCGCCAGCAGCTCCTTTTTTCCGGGACAGAAAACTGAAGCTTTCTTT. Protein sequence: CASSSFFPGQKTEAFF.

The chain combines TRBV2 with TRBJ2-7, with 8 bases fitting TRBD1. Germline V lookup: CDR1 SNHLY, CDR2 FYNNEI. J was trimmed by 0 bases and V by 7 bases; bases with no gene match: 8. The CDR3 runs to 15 residues. This CDR3 is CASTTTGQASYEQYF. In nucleotides, the CDR3 is TGTGCCAGCACCACCACGGGACAGGCCTCCTACGAGCAGTACTTC.

The chain joins TRBV7-9 to TRBJ1-4; 7 bases agree with TRBD1. Germline V lookup: CDR1 SEHNR, CDR2 FQNEAQ (reference sequence). J lost 8 bases, V lost 7 bases, and 10 bases had no gene match. The CDR3 spans 14 residues. The CDR3 DNA is TGTGCCAGCAAGGAGGGGGCTGGAGGGGAAAAACTGTTTTTT. Translating gives CASKEGAGGEKLFF.

This chain uses TRBV19 with TRBJ1-5, with D tentatively TRBD1 (5 bases). Looked up from germline, CDR1 is LNHDA and CDR2 is SQIVND (reference sequence). Trimming shortened V by 5 bases and J by 0 bases, and 17 bases separated the two germline ends. The CDR3 is 17 amino acids. The CDR3 nucleotides read TGTGCCAGTAGTGACCACTACAGGAAATATAGCAATCAGCCCCAGCATTTT. Translated: CASSDHYRKYSNQPQHF.